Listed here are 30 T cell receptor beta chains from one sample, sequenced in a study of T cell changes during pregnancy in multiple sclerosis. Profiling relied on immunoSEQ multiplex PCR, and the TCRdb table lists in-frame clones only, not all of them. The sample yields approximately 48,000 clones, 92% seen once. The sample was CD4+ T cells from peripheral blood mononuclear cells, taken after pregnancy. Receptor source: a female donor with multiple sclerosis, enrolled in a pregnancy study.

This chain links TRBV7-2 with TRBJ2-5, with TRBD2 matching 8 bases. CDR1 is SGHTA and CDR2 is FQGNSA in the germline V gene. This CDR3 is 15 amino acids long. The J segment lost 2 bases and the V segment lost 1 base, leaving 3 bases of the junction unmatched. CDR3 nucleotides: TGTGCCAGCAGCTTAGGGACTAGCAGTCAAGAGACCCAGTACTTC. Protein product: CASSLGTSSQETQYF.

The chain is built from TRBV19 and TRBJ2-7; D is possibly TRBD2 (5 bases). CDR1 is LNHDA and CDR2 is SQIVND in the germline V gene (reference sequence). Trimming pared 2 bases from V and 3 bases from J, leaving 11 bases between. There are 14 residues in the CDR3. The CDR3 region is CASSISGNRYEQYF. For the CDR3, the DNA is TGTGCCAGTAGTATATCCGGGAACCGCTACGAGCAGTACTTC. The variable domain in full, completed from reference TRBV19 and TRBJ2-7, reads DGGITQSPKYLFRKEGQNVTLSCEQNLNHDAMYWYRQDPGQGLRLIYYSQIVNDFQKGDIAEGYSVSREKKESFPLTVTSAQKNPTAFYLCASSISGNRYEQYFGPGTRLTVT.

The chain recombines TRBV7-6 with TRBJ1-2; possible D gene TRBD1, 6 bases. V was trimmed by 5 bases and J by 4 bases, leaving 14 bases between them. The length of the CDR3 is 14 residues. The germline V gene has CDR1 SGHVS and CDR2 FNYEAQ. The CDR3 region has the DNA TGTGCCAGCAGCCGGACAGATTATGGCTATGGCTACACCTTC. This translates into CASSRTDYGYGYTF.

CDR3 bases: TGCGCCAGCAGCTTGGGACTCCAGGGGCCGAGCGATGGCTACACCTTC. This codes for CASSLGLQGPSDGYTF. The rearrangement joins TRBV5-1 to TRBJ1-2, with D possibly TRBD1 on 6 matching bases. The V and J ends lost 0 bases and 6 bases respectively, with 18 bases between them. This CDR3 has 16 amino acids. Germline V gives CDR1 SGHRS, CDR2 YFSETQ.

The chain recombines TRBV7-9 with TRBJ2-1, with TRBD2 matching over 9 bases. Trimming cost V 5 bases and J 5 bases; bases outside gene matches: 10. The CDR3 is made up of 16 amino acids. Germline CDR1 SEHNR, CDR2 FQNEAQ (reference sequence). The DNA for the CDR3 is TGTGCCAGCAGCCGGCGGGAGGGCCGTATTAACAATGAGCAGTTCTTC. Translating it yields CASSRREGRINNEQFF.

The CDR3: CAVGGYGQNTEAFF. In nucleotides, the CDR3 is TGTGCCGTAGGCGGTTACGGTCAGAACACTGAAGCTTTCTTT. The rearrangement links TRBV28 to TRBJ1-1, with D unclear. The V gene's germline CDR1 is MDHEN and CDR2 SYDVKM. The CDR3 extends over 14 amino acids. V was shortened by 11 bases and J by 1 base, with 17 bases between the two germline ends.

CDR3 residues: CAWSVNSNEQFF. In DNA form, the CDR3 reads TGTGCCTGGAGTGTGAACAGCAATGAGCAGTTCTTC. The rearrangement joins TRBV30 to TRBJ2-1; D gene unclear. There are 12 residues in the CDR3. V was shortened by 0 bases and J by 6 bases, with 6 bases between the two germline ends. CDR1 is GTSNPN and CDR2 is SVGIG in the germline V gene (reference sequence).

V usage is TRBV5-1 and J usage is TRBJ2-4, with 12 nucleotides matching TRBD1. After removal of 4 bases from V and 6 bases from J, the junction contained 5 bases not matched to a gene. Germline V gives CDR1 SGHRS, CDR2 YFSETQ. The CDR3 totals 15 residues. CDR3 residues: CASSPGTGGGNIQYF. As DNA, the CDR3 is TGCGCCAGCAGCCCCGGGACAGGGGGCGGAAACATTCAGTACTTC.

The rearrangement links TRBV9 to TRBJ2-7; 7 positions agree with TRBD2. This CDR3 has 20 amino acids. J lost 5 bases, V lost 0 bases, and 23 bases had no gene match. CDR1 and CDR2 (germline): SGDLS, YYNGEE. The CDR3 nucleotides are TGTGCCAGCAGCGTAGGCCCCAGGTTTGGACTAGGCGGGAGAACGGACGAGCAGTACTTC. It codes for CASSVGPRFGLGGRTDEQYF.

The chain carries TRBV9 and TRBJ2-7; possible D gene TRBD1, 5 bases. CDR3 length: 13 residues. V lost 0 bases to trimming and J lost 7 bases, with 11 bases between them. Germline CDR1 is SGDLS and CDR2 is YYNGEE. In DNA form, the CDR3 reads TGTGCCAGCAGCGTAGCGGCAGGGTGGGAGCAGTACTTC. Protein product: CASSVAAGWEQYF.

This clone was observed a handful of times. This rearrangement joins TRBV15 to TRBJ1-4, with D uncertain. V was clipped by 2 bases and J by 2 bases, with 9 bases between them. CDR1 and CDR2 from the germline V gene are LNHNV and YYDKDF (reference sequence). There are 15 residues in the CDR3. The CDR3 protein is CATSRQTSTNEKLFF. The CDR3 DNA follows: TGTGCCACCAGCAGACAGACATCCACTAATGAAAAACTGTTTTTT.

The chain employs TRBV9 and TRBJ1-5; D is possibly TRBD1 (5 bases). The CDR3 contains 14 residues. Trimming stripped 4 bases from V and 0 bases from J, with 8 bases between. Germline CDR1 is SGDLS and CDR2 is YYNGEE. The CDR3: CASSTGNSNQPQHF. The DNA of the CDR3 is TGTGCCAGCAGCACAGGTAATAGCAATCAGCCCCAGCATTTT.

For the CDR3, the DNA is TGTGCCAGCAGCTTGGGCTATAGCTCCTACAATGAGCAGTTCTTC. Protein product: CASSLGYSSYNEQFF. The J gene is TRBJ2-1, the V gene TRBV5-5; D is ambiguous. In germline, CDR1 is SGHKS, CDR2 YYEKEE (reference sequence). V lost 0 bases to trimming and J lost 0 bases, with 7 bases between them. This CDR3 has 15 residues. Looking up the rest from reference TRBV5-5 and TRBJ2-1 gives the full variable domain: DAGVTQSPTHLIKTRGQQVTLRCSPISGHKSVSWYQQVLGQGPQFIFQYYEKEERGRGNFPDRFSARQFPNYSSELNVNALLLGDSALYLCASSLGYSSYNEQFFGPGTRLTVL.

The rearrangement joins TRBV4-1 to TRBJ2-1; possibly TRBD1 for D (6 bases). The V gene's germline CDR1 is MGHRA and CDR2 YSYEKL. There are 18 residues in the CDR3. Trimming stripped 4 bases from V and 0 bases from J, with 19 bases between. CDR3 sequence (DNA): TGCGCCAGCAGCCTCCCAACTCCGGGACACAGCTCCTACAATGAGCAGTTCTTC. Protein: CASSLPTPGHSSYNEQFF.

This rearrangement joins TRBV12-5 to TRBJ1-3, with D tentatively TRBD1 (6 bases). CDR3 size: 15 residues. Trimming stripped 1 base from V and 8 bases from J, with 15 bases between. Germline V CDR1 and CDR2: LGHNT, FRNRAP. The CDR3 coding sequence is TGTGCTAGTGGTTTGGCGAAACAGGGTACGGACACCATATATTTT. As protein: CASGLAKQGTDTIYF.

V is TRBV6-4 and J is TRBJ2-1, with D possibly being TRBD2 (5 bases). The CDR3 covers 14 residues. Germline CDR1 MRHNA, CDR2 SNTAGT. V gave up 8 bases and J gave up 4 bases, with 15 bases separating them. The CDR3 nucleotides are TGTGCCAGCGCCCTGCGGGCGGAGTACAATGAGCAGTTCTTC. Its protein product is CASALRAEYNEQFF.

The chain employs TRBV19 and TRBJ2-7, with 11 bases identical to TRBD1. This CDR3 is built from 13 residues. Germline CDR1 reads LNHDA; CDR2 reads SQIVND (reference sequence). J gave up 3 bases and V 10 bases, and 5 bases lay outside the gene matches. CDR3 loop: CATRDRGSYEQYF. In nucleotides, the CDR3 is TGTGCCACCCGGGACAGGGGGAGCTACGAGCAGTACTTC. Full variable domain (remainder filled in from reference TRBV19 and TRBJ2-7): DGGITQSPKYLFRKEGQNVTLSCEQNLNHDAMYWYRQDPGQGLRLIYYSQIVNDFQKGDIAEGYSVSREKKESFPLTVTSAQKNPTAFYLCATRDRGSYEQYFGPGTRLTVT.

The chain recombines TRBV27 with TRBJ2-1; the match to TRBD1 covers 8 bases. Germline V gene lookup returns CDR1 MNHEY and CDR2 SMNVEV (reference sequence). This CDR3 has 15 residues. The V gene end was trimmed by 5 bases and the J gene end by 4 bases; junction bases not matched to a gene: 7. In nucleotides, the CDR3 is TGTGCCAGCAGTATCCAGGGGGCGCGTTACAATGAGCAGTTCTTC. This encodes CASSIQGARYNEQFF.

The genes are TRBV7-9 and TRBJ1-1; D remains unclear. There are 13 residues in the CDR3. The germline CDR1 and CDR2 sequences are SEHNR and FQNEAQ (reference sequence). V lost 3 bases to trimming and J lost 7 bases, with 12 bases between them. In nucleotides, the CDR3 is TGTGCCAGCAGCTTTGGAGCCTCCGGTGAAGCTTTCTTT. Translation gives CASSFGASGEAFF.

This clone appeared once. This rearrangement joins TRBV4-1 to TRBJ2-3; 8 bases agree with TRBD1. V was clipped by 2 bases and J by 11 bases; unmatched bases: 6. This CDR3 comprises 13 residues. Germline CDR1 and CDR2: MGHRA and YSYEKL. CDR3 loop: CASSQLPGQEQYF. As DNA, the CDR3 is TGCGCCAGCAGCCAACTTCCGGGACAGGAGCAGTATTTT.

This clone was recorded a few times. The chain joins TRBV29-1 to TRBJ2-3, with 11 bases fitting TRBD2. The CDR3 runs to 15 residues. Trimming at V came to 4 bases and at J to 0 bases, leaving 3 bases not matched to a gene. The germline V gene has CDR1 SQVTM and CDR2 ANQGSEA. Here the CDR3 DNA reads TGCAGCGTTGTTAGCGGGAGGGCTAGCACAGATACGCAGTATTTT. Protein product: CSVVSGRASTDTQYF.

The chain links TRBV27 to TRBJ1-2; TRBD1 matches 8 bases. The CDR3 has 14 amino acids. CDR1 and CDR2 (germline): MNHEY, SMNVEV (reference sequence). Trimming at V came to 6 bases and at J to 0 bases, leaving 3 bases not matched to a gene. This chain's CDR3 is CASRRQGTNYGYTF. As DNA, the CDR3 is TGTGCCAGCAGGAGACAGGGGACTAACTATGGCTACACCTTC.

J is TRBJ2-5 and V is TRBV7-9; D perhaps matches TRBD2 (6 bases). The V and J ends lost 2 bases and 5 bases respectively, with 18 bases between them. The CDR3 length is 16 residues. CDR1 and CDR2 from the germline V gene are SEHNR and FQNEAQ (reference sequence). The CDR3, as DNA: TGTGCCAGCAGCTTACCGAGCGGGTACCTAGGGGAGACCCAGTACTTC. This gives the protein CASSLPSGYLGETQYF.

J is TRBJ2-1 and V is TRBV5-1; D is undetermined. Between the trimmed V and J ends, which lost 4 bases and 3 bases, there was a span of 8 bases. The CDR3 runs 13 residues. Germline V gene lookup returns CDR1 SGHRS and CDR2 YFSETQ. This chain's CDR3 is CASSNNDYNEQFF. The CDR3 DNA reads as TGCGCCAGCAGCAACAACGACTACAATGAGCAGTTCTTC.

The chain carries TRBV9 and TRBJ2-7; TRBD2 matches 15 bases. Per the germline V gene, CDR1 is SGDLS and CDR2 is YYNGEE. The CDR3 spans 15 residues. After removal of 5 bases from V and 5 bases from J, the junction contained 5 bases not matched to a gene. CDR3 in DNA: TGTGCCAGCAGTCCGGGACTAGCGGGAGGAAACGAGCAGTACTTC. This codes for CASSPGLAGGNEQYF.

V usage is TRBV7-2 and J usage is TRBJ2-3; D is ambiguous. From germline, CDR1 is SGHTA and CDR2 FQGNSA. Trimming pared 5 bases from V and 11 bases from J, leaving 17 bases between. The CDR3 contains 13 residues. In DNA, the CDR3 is TGTGCCAGCAGCGACGACTCGTTAGTTGTGCAGTATTTT. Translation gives CASSDDSLVVQYF.

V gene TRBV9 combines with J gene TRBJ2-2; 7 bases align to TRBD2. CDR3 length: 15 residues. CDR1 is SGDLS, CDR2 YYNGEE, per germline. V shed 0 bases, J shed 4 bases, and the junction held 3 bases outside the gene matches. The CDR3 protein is CASSVATSATGELFF. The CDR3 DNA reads TGTGCCAGCAGCGTAGCCACTAGCGCCACCGGGGAGCTGTTTTTT. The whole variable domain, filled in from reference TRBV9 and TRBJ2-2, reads DSGVTQTPKHLITATGQRVTLRCSPRSGDLSVYWYQQSLDQGLQFLIQYYNGEERAKGNILERFSAQQFPDLHSELNLSSLELGDSALYFCASSVATSATGELFFGEGSRLTVL.

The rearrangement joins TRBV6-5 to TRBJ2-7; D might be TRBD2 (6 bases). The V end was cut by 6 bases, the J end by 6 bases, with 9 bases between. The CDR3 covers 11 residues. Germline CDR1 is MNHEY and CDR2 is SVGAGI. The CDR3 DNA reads TGTGCCAGCAGCGGAGGGTTCGAGCAGTACTTC. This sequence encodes CASSGGFEQYF.

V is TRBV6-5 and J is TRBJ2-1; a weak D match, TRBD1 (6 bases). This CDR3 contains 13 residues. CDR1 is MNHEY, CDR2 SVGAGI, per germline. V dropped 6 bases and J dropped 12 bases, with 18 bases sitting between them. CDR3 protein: CASSPRAKGGQFF. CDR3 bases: TGTGCCAGCAGCCCCAGGGCCAAAGGGGGGCAGTTCTTC.

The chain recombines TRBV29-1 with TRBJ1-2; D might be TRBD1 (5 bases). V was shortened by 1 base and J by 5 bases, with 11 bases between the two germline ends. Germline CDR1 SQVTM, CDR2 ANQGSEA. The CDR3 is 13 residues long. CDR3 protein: CSVEGRGGYGYTF. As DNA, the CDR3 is TGCAGCGTTGAAGGGAGGGGCGGGTATGGCTACACCTTC.